This TCR beta chain emerged from a study of T cells in localized non-small cell lung cancer. Germline CDR1 SGHNT, CDR2 YENEEA. V shed 5 bases and J shed 5 bases, with 25 bases lying between them. The CDR3 has 17 amino acids. This clone was recorded a few times. Its cognate antigen is unknown. Method: immunoSEQ multiplex PCR; TCRdb's copy keeps in-frame clones and lacks some. The sample contains some 3,500 clones, roughly 29% of which appear only once. Study-level points and caveats: Heterogeneity remains possible because sequencing was limited to only one tumor region. Paired adjacent lung recovered a median approximately 57 of the top 100 tumor clones. Greater blood T cell density accompanied longer overall survival.

The sequenced sample was normal lung tissue next to the tumor, obtained before any cancer treatment. This TCR was recovered from a woman between 40 and 69 years old with stage I lung adenocarcinoma. This sequence joins TRBV11-3 and TRBJ2-7, with unresolved D. The CDR3 here is CASSAAIGSSRSHEQYF. The CDR3 nucleotides read TGTGCCAGCAGCGCCGCGATTGGCTCGAGTCGGTCCCACGAGCAGTACTTC.